What follows describes a single T cell receptor (beta chain). The antigen this receptor binds is unknown. No base-level quality is on record; no much larger clone is a single base apart. Libraries came from PCR. Sequencing instrument: Illumina HiSeq 2500. To reduce PCR and sequencing biases, unique molecular identifiers were incorporated into the TCR beta cDNA libraries. Every 1 to 10 million input T cells yielded some 500,000 cDNA molecules, meaning each molecule approximated one T cell. Patient libraries were prepared and sequenced with the same protocol used for the earlier healthy control dataset. Samples belonging to the same batch were prepared together, multiplexed and sequenced on a shared HiSeq lane. In the original analysis: Raw barcoded reads were processed with MIGEC, discarding single-read molecular identifier groups before consensus assembly and CDR3 extraction. VDJtools was used for post-analysis of the clonotype tables, with diversity normalized by down-sampling every dataset to the smallest sample size. In repertoire overlap clustering, CDR3 amino acid sequences, but not nucleotide sequences, were matched to correct batch-related cross-sample contamination. The public reads were quality trimmed at Q25 with fastp and then assembled into clones with MiXCR by TCRdb, keeping productive beta chains. Each entry merges the rows of one CDR3 protein and shows their most common DNA and genes. These V and J calls derive from TCRdb rather than the authors' analysis. The sample yields 650,000 to 850,000 distinct CDR3 sequences; about 50% were counted once. Of the sample, roughly 4.4% falls within the top ten clones.

The V end loses 6 bases and the J end loses 8 bases, and a stretch of 17 bases separates them. CDR1 and CDR2, looked up from the germline V gene, are SQVTM and ANQGSEA. Including the terminal cysteine and phenylalanine, the CDR3 comprises 13 residues. Only the CDR3 DNA stays, 39 bases, in frame from base 1. TCR beta repertoires were profiled from peripheral blood of roughly 13 young patients with multiple sclerosis to demonstrate the VDJtools post-analysis software. The multiple sclerosis patients were children and adolescents ranging in age from roughly 6 to 16 years. These data belong to a study of post-analysis software for immune sequencing data (dated by TCRdb to the mid-2010s). General notes on the study: Recorded disease courses included relapsing-remitting, secondary progressive and progressive-relapsing multiple sclerosis, with some patients lacking subtype annotation. The multiple sclerosis patient repertoires were compared with 11 previously published healthy control repertoires from donors aged roughly 6 to 25 years. A subset of samples was prepared in parallel using single-end sample barcoding, then pooled and co-amplified after Illumina adapter ligation.

The full study reports these points: Significantly lower normalized Chao1 diversity was found in multiple sclerosis patients than in controls, suggesting substantial peripheral T-cell clonal expansion. Strong co-clustering of samples prepared in the same batch was shown by direct clustering with F measure, prompting a batch-effect correction. Four or five TRBV segments, including TRBV5-6, TRBV5-1 and TRBV20-1, were significantly more frequent in patients than controls. The control group was slightly older than the multiple sclerosis patient group.

This clonotype was sampled from a girl under 18 with multiple sclerosis. The chain links TRBV29-1 with TRBJ2-1, with a tentative D gene TRBD1 over 6 matching bases. The sequenced material came from blood. CDR3 loop: CSVTGPGVDEQFF. In nucleotides, the sequence is TGCAGCGTGACGGGCCCAGGGGTGGATGAGCAGTTCTTC.